This T cell receptor beta chain was observed in a study of Ad26.COV2.S vaccination and SARS-CoV-2 variants (dated by TCRdb to the early 2020s). The study in broad terms: Vaccine-arm donors were drawn from COV1001, a multicentre, randomized, double-blind, placebo-controlled phase I-IIa trial of Ad26.COV2.S in healthy adults. Ad26.COV2.S was administered intramuscularly at a dose of 5x10^10 or 1x10^11 viral particles, either as one shot or as two shots given 56 days apart. Sequencing of the TCRbeta repertoire served to evaluate the specificity and breadth of SARS-CoV-2-reactive T cell receptors following Ad26.COV2.S vaccination. The TCR-sequenced set comprised around 30 samples: some 19 Ad26.COV2.S vaccine recipients, 5 placebo recipients and 8 SARS-CoV-2 convalescent individuals. Trial participants were randomized into five groups of five, in which low-dose or high-dose Ad26.COV2.S was given once or twice, or placebo was given on both occasions. Investigators did not know the trial group allocation while performing experiments and assessing outcomes.

Per the publication, the treatment or condition label means: 15 to 20 received Ad26.COV2.S at low or high dose, single or two shots; 5 received placebo; per-sample allocation not given. For vaccine and placebo recipients, the sequenced repertoires came from samples collected on day 63 after the first injection. Cohort 1b enrolled around 24 adults aged 18-55 years at a single site in Boston, USA, between 29 July and 7 August 2020. Ad26.COV2.S consisted of a replication-incompetent adenovirus type 26 vector by which a prefusion-stabilized SARS-CoV-2 spike protein from the original Wuhan strain was expressed. What the authors observed across the whole study: Higher spike-specific TCR breadth was observed in Ad26.COV2.S recipients than in placebo recipients (P = 0.0014). The study lacked the statistical power to compare responses across vaccine doses or regimens. According to the authors, total T cell responses may have been underestimated by the TCR breadth and depth analyses. After vaccination, spike-specific CD8+ and CD4+ T cell responses were reported to show substantial breadth. Vaccine and placebo recipients had similar non-spike TCR breadth, a finding consistent with the vaccine containing only spike.

The trim is 6 bases for V and 2 bases for J, with a gap of 8 bases between the germline ends. CDR1 and CDR2 (MNHEY, SVGAGI) derive from the germline V gene. Counted from cysteine to phenylalanine, this CDR3 has 13 amino acids. The retained sequence is limited to the CDR3, 39 bases, with the frame set at the first base. TCRbeta CDR3 regions were sequenced with the immunoSEQ Assay. After extraction, genomic DNA underwent amplification by bias-controlled multiplex PCR, followed by high-throughput sequencing. As for the authors' bioinformatics: To quantify the absolute abundance of every unique TCRbeta CDR3 region, sequences were collapsed and filtered. T cell fraction was estimated by normalization of TCRbeta template counts to usable DNA, with usable DNA being measured through amplification of reference genes present in all nucleated cells. Repertoire TCRs were annotated as SARS-CoV-2-specific when V gene, CDR3 amino acid sequence and J gene were exactly matched to a known reactive TCR set. The reference SARS-CoV-2 TCR set was obtained from MIRA and was filtered for enrichment in COVID-19-positive ImmuneCODE repertoires, whereby public or cross-reactive TCRs were removed. Based on the MIRA antigens, annotated TCRs were further analysed at the level of specific ORF or position within ORF. Breadth was defined as annotated unique rearrangements over total unique productive rearrangements; depth was the summed frequency of those rearrangements. Group comparisons of TCR breadth used two-sided Wilcoxon rank-sum tests. TCRdb limited this immuneACCESS table to in-frame rearrangements with V and J called. A share of clones is missing; checked studies link under half to unresolved V genes, and the rest is unexplained. V and J calls and clone size are as listed in that table; D and trimming were resolved from the DNA. In this sample the table shows 300,000 to 350,000 clones, 86% of which occur a single time. The leading ten clones occupy approximately 11% of the sample.

Notes on this clone: Its antigen remains undetermined. It has no much larger one-base neighbor in the sample; base qualities were not kept.

Recombination connected TRBV6-5 to TRBJ1-5, with no confident D gene call. The source of this sequence is a person between 18 and 60 years old who received the Ad26.COV2.S COVID-19 vaccine or a placebo. The sample was peripheral blood, taken in a trial of Ad26.COV2.S vaccine versus placebo. CDR3 reads: CASRGRGNQPQHF. The DNA is as follows: TGTGCCAGCAGGGGAAGGGGCAATCAGCCCCAGCATTTT.